This T cell receptor beta chain was observed in a study of somatic mutations in cytotoxic T cells in rheumatoid arthritis. Produced via immunoSEQ multiplex PCR; TCRdb's table is partial and in-frame only. The table lists 20,000 to 25,000 clones, more than 70% of them singletons. This CDR3 region has 12 residues. Trimming pared 10 bases from V and 4 bases from J, leaving 12 bases between. The germline V gene encodes CDR1 PRHDT and CDR2 FYEKMQ (reference sequence). CD4+ cells and CD8+ cells were each obtained through positive magnetic bead selection, and their purity was assessed by flow cytometry. This chain connects TRBV13 to TRBJ2-3; D is possibly TRBD1 or TRBD2 (5 bases each). This sequence was found in a woman between 50 and 59 years old in good health. The material sequenced was CD8+ T cells sorted from blood. This chain's CDR3 is CATREGSDTQYF. CDR3 DNA sequence: TGTGCCACTAGAGAGGGGTCAGATACGCAGTATTTT.